The rows below give T cell receptor beta chains drawn from one sample of a study of response to subunit inactivated influenza vaccine. Each CDR3 protein gets one entry after TCRdb re-called the RT-PCR reads with MiXCR. The profile covers about 520,000 distinct CDR3 sequences, with 7.2% appearing a single time and 13% taken by the ten largest. The sample was PBMCs from blood, taken less than 30 months after vaccination. The receptors shown here come from a man between 45 and 75 years old who received an inactivated influenza vaccine. Each CDR3 is given with its conserved first and last residue. The order of the fields is J gene, D gene, clone size, V gene, CDR3 protein, CDR3 DNA. The D gene is left open where the match is weak. Size tells how often a clone was seen (once, few, many) or the class of an expanded clone, and some rows leave it out.

j_gene: TRBJ1-3; d_gene: .; abundance: .; v_gene: TRBV10-3; CDR3aa: CAISESGAGRPGNTIYF; CDR3nt: TGTGCCATCAGTGAGTCGGGAGCAGGGCGCCCTGGAAACACCATATATTTT
j_gene: TRBJ1-1; d_gene: .; abundance: .; v_gene: TRBV2; CDR3aa: CASLTGVRTEAFF; CDR3nt: TGTGCCAGCTTAACGGGGGTGCGAACTGAAGCTTTCTTT
j_gene: TRBJ1-5; d_gene: TRBD1; abundance: .; v_gene: TRBV6-1; CDR3aa: CASSGEVYRGYQPQHF; CDR3nt: TGTGCCAGCAGTGGAGAGGTATACAGGGGTTATCAGCCCCAGCATTTT
j_gene: TRBJ2-7; d_gene: .; abundance: .; v_gene: TRBV6-2/TRBV6-3; CDR3aa: CASSYSDGLGYEQYF; CDR3nt: TGTGCCAGCAGTTACTCGGATGGGCTGGGGTACGAGCAGTACTTC
j_gene: TRBJ2-1; d_gene: TRBD1; abundance: many; v_gene: TRBV29-1; CDR3aa: CSVEPGQGKNNEQFF; CDR3nt: TGCAGCGTTGAACCGGGACAGGGGAAGAACAATGAGCAGTTCTTC
j_gene: TRBJ1-1; d_gene: TRBD1; abundance: many; v_gene: TRBV10-3; CDR3aa: CANSPRQGGLNTEAFF; CDR3nt: TGTGCCAACTCCCCCAGACAGGGAGGGCTGAACACTGAAGCTTTCTTT
j_gene: TRBJ2-7; d_gene: TRBD1; abundance: .; v_gene: TRBV27; CDR3aa: CASKKDRGKQQYF; CDR3nt: TGTGCCAGCAAGAAAGACAGGGGTAAGCAGCAGTACTTC
j_gene: TRBJ2-7; d_gene: TRBD1; abundance: few; v_gene: TRBV6-2/TRBV6-3; CDR3aa: CASQQGRVLEQYF; CDR3nt: TGTGCCAGCCAACAGGGGCGGGTGCTCGAGCAGTACTTC
j_gene: TRBJ1-1; d_gene: .; abundance: many; v_gene: TRBV6-5; CDR3aa: CASSYYGTEAFF; CDR3nt: TGTGCCAGCAGTTACTATGGGACCGAGGCTTTCTTT
j_gene: TRBJ2-7; d_gene: .; abundance: once; v_gene: TRBV4-1; CDR3aa: CASSQGHGGNYEQYF; CDR3nt: TGCGCCAGCAGCCAAGGGCACGGTGGGAACTACGAGCAGTACTTC
j_gene: TRBJ1-4; d_gene: .; abundance: .; v_gene: TRBV2; CDR3aa: CASRDHWATNEKLFF; CDR3nt: TGTGCCAGCCGCGACCATTGGGCAACTAATGAAAAACTGTTTTTT
j_gene: TRBJ2-1; d_gene: TRBD2; abundance: .; v_gene: TRBV4-2; CDR3aa: CASSQDLGGGFTDLPNEQFF; CDR3nt: TGTGCCAGCAGCCAAGATCTCGGCGGGGGGTTCACCGATCTTCCCAATGAGCAGTTCTTC
j_gene: TRBJ2-3; d_gene: .; abundance: few; v_gene: TRBV3-1; CDR3aa: CASSPLSKGGTDTQYF; CDR3nt: TGTGCCAGCAGCCCACTATCTAAGGGAGGCACAGATACGCAGTATTTT
j_gene: TRBJ1-2; d_gene: .; abundance: many; v_gene: TRBV2; CDR3aa: CATRGPYGYTF; CDR3nt: TGTGCCACCCGGGGGCCATATGGCTACACCTTC
j_gene: TRBJ2-5; d_gene: TRBD1; abundance: few; v_gene: TRBV7-7; CDR3aa: CASRPLWDSGQETQYF; CDR3nt: TGTGCTAGCAGACCCTTATGGGACAGCGGACAAGAGACCCAGTACTTC
j_gene: TRBJ1-6; d_gene: .; abundance: many; v_gene: TRBV4-3; CDR3aa: CASSQGQILHF; CDR3nt: TGCGCCAGCAGCCAAGGGCAGATCCTCCACTTT
j_gene: TRBJ1-2; d_gene: .; abundance: few; v_gene: TRBV12-3/TRBV12-4; CDR3aa: CASSLAGTTNYGYTF; CDR3nt: TGTGCCAGCAGTTTAGCCGGGACGACCAACTATGGCTACACCTTC
j_gene: TRBJ2-1; d_gene: .; abundance: few; v_gene: TRBV6-5; CDR3aa: CASSYPGRSYNEQFF; CDR3nt: TGTGCCAGCAGTTACCCGGGGCGCTCCTACAATGAGCAGTTCTTC
j_gene: TRBJ2-7; d_gene: TRBD1; abundance: .; v_gene: TRBV15; CDR3aa: CATSKTRDSEQYF; CDR3nt: TGTGCCACCAGCAAAACCAGGGACAGCGAGCAGTACTTC
j_gene: TRBJ2-3; d_gene: TRBD2; abundance: many; v_gene: TRBV28; CDR3aa: CASSSPLAGAGDTQYF; CDR3nt: TGTGCCAGCAGTTCCCCCCTCGCGGGAGCGGGGGATACGCAGTATTTT
j_gene: TRBJ1-4; d_gene: .; abundance: many; v_gene: TRBV7-8; CDR3aa: CASSAGPYKSNEKLFF; CDR3nt: TGTGCCAGCAGCGCGGGCCCCTATAAGTCGAATGAAAAACTGTTTTTT
j_gene: TRBJ2-3; d_gene: .; abundance: many; v_gene: TRBV28; CDR3aa: CASSTNLDTQYF; CDR3nt: TGTGCCAGCAGTACAAACTTGGATACGCAGTATTTT
j_gene: TRBJ2-4; d_gene: .; abundance: few; v_gene: TRBV19; CDR3aa: CASSMGYGGEAKNIQYF; CDR3nt: TGTGCCAGTAGTATGGGGTATGGGGGCGAAGCCAAAAACATTCAGTACTTC
j_gene: TRBJ2-2; d_gene: .; abundance: .; v_gene: TRBV14; CDR3aa: CASSQQHTGELFF; CDR3nt: TGTGCCAGCAGCCAACAGCACACCGGGGAGCTGTTTTTT
j_gene: TRBJ2-4; d_gene: .; abundance: .; v_gene: TRBV11-2; CDR3aa: CASSFTGLAKNIQYF; CDR3nt: TGTGCCAGCAGCTTTACAGGGTTAGCCAAAAACATTCAGTACTTC
j_gene: TRBJ1-2; d_gene: .; abundance: few; v_gene: TRBV7-2; CDR3aa: CASSPYRVETDGYTF; CDR3nt: TGTGCCAGCAGCCCGTACAGGGTTGAGACGGATGGCTACACCTTC
j_gene: TRBJ1-5; d_gene: .; abundance: .; v_gene: TRBV7-2; CDR3aa: CASSPEVYSNQPQHF; CDR3nt: TGTGCCAGCAGCCCGGAGGTATATAGCAATCAGCCCCAGCATTTT
j_gene: TRBJ2-1; d_gene: .; abundance: .; v_gene: TRBV30; CDR3aa: CAWSVGYGNEQFF; CDR3nt: TGTGCCTGGAGTGTAGGGTACGGCAATGAGCAGTTCTTC
j_gene: TRBJ1-2; d_gene: .; abundance: .; v_gene: TRBV20-1; CDR3aa: CSARPRRDTFANYGYTF; CDR3nt: TGCAGTGCTAGACCGCGGAGAGACACCTTTGCTAACTATGGCTACACCTTC
j_gene: TRBJ2-1; d_gene: .; abundance: few; v_gene: TRBV20-1; CDR3aa: CSTGSRGSYNEQFF; CDR3nt: TGCAGCACTGGGTCCAGGGGATCGTACAATGAGCAGTTCTTC
j_gene: TRBJ2-1; d_gene: TRBD2; abundance: .; v_gene: TRBV3-1; CDR3aa: CASSSIGRGTNYEQFF; CDR3nt: TGTGCCAGCAGCTCCATCGGGCGGGGGACCAACTATGAGCAGTTCTTC
j_gene: TRBJ2-2; d_gene: .; abundance: .; v_gene: TRBV5-1; CDR3aa: CASSPVGTAGELFF; CDR3nt: TGCGCCAGCAGCCCGGTGGGGACGGCCGGGGAGCTGTTTTTT
j_gene: TRBJ2-5; d_gene: .; abundance: many; v_gene: TRBV20-1; CDR3aa: CSAHDQIEETQYF; CDR3nt: TGCAGTGCCCACGACCAGATTGAAGAGACCCAGTACTTC
j_gene: TRBJ2-1; d_gene: TRBD2; abundance: .; v_gene: TRBV6-1; CDR3aa: CASSLLLAGVGNEQFF; CDR3nt: TGTGCCAGCAGTCTCCTCTTGGCGGGAGTAGGCAATGAGCAGTTCTTC
j_gene: TRBJ2-1; d_gene: .; abundance: many; v_gene: TRBV30; CDR3aa: CAWSYVGLVDEQFF; CDR3nt: TGTGCCTGGAGTTATGTCGGACTTGTTGATGAGCAGTTCTTC
j_gene: TRBJ2-6; d_gene: .; abundance: few; v_gene: TRBV2; CDR3aa: CASSGLGSGANVLTF; CDR3nt: TGTGCCAGCAGTGGCCTGGGGTCTGGGGCCAACGTCCTGACTTTC
j_gene: TRBJ2-1; d_gene: TRBD2; abundance: .; v_gene: TRBV7-8; CDR3aa: CASSLAGRGKSYNEQFF; CDR3nt: TGTGCCAGCAGCTTAGCAGGGAGGGGAAAATCCTACAATGAGCAGTTCTTC
j_gene: TRBJ1-1; d_gene: .; abundance: many; v_gene: TRBV6-5; CDR3aa: CASSSQMGAFF; CDR3nt: TGTGCCAGCAGTTCCCAAATGGGAGCTTTCTTT
j_gene: TRBJ1-6; d_gene: TRBD1; abundance: many; v_gene: TRBV20-1; CDR3aa: CSAGQGNSPLHF; CDR3nt: TGCAGTGCGGGACAGGGTAATTCACCCCTCCACTTT
j_gene: TRBJ2-5; d_gene: .; abundance: .; v_gene: TRBV4-3; CDR3aa: CASSQDPTGIQETQYF; CDR3nt: TGCGCCAGCAGCCAAGATCCAACAGGAATCCAAGAGACCCAGTACTTC
j_gene: TRBJ2-2; d_gene: .; abundance: few; v_gene: TRBV7-9; CDR3aa: CATLGAPNTGELFF; CDR3nt: TGTGCCACCTTGGGGGCACCGAACACCGGGGAGCTGTTTTTT
j_gene: TRBJ2-3; d_gene: .; abundance: few; v_gene: TRBV10-3; CDR3aa: CAISPYGQFGTDTQYF; CDR3nt: TGTGCCATCAGTCCCTACGGACAGTTTGGCACAGATACGCAGTATTTT
j_gene: TRBJ2-3; d_gene: .; abundance: .; v_gene: TRBV6-1; CDR3aa: CASMRLGSTDTQYF; CDR3nt: TGTGCCAGCATGCGGCTCGGGAGCACAGATACGCAGTATTTT